The 26 T cell receptor beta chains in this list originate from one sample, sequenced in a study of blood T cell repertoires in COVID-19. Using immunoSEQ multiplex PCR, the repertoire was profiled, and TCRdb retains in-frame clones only, with some absent. Among 250,000 to 350,000 clones listed, approximately 87% were seen once. The sequencing sample was made of peripheral blood. The receptors originated from a woman under 40 with COVID-19, enrolled during active disease.

The chain joins TRBV3-1 (or the pseudogene TRBV3-2) to TRBJ1-2; D is unresolved. Per germline, CDR1 LGHDT and CDR2 YNNKEL (reference sequence). The CDR3 runs to 15 residues. V was trimmed by 4 bases and J by 2 bases, leaving 14 bases between them. DNA of the CDR3: TGTGCCAGCAGCCGGCGAAGGCAGACAAACTATGGCTACACCTTC. It translates to CASSRRRQTNYGYTF.

This chain uses TRBV11-2 with TRBJ2-2, with D tentatively TRBD1 (6 bases). Germline V lookup: CDR1 SGHAT, CDR2 FQNNGV. V shed 6 bases and J shed 6 bases, with 17 bases lying between them. The CDR3 contains 15 residues. This CDR3 is CASRDQGLNPGELFF. CDR3 sequence (DNA): TGTGCCAGCAGAGACCAGGGGTTGAATCCCGGGGAGCTGTTTTTT.

The chain carries TRBV18 and TRBJ2-2; tentative D call: TRBD2 (5 bases). V dropped 8 bases and J dropped 2 bases, with 15 bases sitting between them. The CDR3 length is 15 residues. Per the germline V gene, CDR1 is KGHSH and CDR2 is LQKENI. CDR3 residues: CASVTKRSNTGELFF. In DNA, the CDR3 is TGTGCCAGCGTGACTAAGCGAAGTAACACCGGGGAGCTGTTTTTT.

Here the CDR3 DNA reads TGTGCCAGCAGCCAAGCCGCGGGGGGGCAAGTTGGGGCTTTCTTT. Encoded protein: CASSQAAGGQVGAFF. The V gene is TRBV3-1 (or the pseudogene TRBV3-2), the J gene TRBJ1-1; the D gene is possibly TRBD1 (6 bases). Germline V gene data show CDR1 as LGHDT and CDR2 as YNNKEL (reference sequence). The CDR3 has 15 residues. V dropped 1 base and J dropped 11 bases, with 20 bases sitting between them.

The rearrangement joins TRBV18 to TRBJ1-1; D gene unclear. V was pared by 1 base and J by 4 bases, with 10 bases between. CDR3 size: 14 residues. CDR1 is KGHSH and CDR2 is LQKENI in the germline V gene. CDR3 DNA: TGTGCCAGCTCACCACTTGCCCAGGCCACTGAAGCTTTCTTT. Its protein is CASSPLAQATEAFF. Supplemented by reference TRBV18 and TRBJ1-1, the full variable domain reads NAGVMQNPRHLVRRRGQEARLRCSPMKGHSHVYWYRQLPEEGLKFMVYLQKENIIDESGMPKERFSAEFPKEGPSILRIQQVVRGDSAAYFCASSPLAQATEAFFGQGTRLTVV.

The rearrangement links TRBV5-8 to TRBJ2-1, with D perhaps matching TRBD2 (5 bases). CDR3 length: 15 amino acids. Germline V gene sequence: CDR1 SGHTS, CDR2 YDEGEE. V was clipped by 4 bases and J by 0 bases, with 11 bases between them. CDR3 residues: CASSLTTSSYNEQFF. The CDR3 DNA sequence: TGTGCCAGCAGCCTGACTACGAGCTCCTACAATGAGCAGTTCTTC.

This sequence joins TRBV19 and TRBJ2-5; 7 positions agree with TRBD1. J gave up 4 bases and V 3 bases, and 2 bases lay outside the gene matches. Germline assignment: CDR1 LNHDA and CDR2 SQIVND (reference sequence). The CDR3 totals 13 residues. The CDR3 loop reads CASSMPGGETQYF. The CDR3 bases are TGTGCCAGTAGTATGCCAGGGGGAGAGACCCAGTACTTC.

The count of this clone is one. The CDR3 DNA is TGTGCCAGTAGTCTCAGGGGCCTATATGGCTACACCTTC. It translates to CASSLRGLYGYTF. This chain connects TRBV19 to TRBJ1-2, with D possibly being TRBD1 (6 bases). Germline CDR1 reads LNHDA; CDR2 reads SQIVND (reference sequence). The CDR3 sequence is 13 residues long. V was clipped by 5 bases and J by 5 bases, with 12 bases between them.

This chain connects TRBV18 to TRBJ1-3, with 8 bases that match TRBD1. CDR1 KGHSH and CDR2 LQKENI come from the germline V gene. Trimming cost V 0 bases and J 4 bases; bases outside gene matches: 8. The CDR3 loop spans 17 amino acids. The CDR3: CASSPPGQVLLGNTIYF. The CDR3 nucleotides read TGTGCCAGCTCACCACCGGGACAGGTGCTGCTCGGAAACACCATATATTTT.

The chain combines TRBV19 with TRBJ2-2; tentative D call: TRBD2 (5 bases). V shed 5 bases and J shed 3 bases, with 10 bases lying between them. The CDR3 length is 14 residues. The V gene's germline CDR1 is LNHDA and CDR2 SQIVND (reference sequence). This CDR3 is CASSLQRDTGELFF. The CDR3 coding sequence is TGTGCCAGTAGTCTTCAGAGGGACACCGGGGAGCTGTTTTTT.

The rearrangement joins TRBV28 to TRBJ1-5; D might be TRBD1 (5 bases). This CDR3 contains 13 residues. Germline-derived CDR1 and CDR2 are MDHEN and SYDVKM. V shed 11 bases and J shed 5 bases, with 16 bases lying between them. CDR3 bases: TGTGCCGCTTCGGCCCGGGGGGATCAGCCCCAGCATTTT. Residues: CAASARGDQPQHF.

This clone turned up a few times. The chain uses TRBV7-9 and TRBJ2-2; 7 bases line up with TRBD2. V gave up 3 bases and J gave up 0 bases; unmatched junction bases: 4. This CDR3 contains 16 residues. The germline V gene encodes CDR1 SEHNR and CDR2 FQNEAQ (reference sequence). The CDR3 DNA reads TGTGCCAGCAGCTTTGTGAGCGGGACGAACACCGGGGAGCTGTTTTTT. Its translation: CASSFVSGTNTGELFF. The full variable domain, completed using reference TRBV7-9 and TRBJ2-2, is DTGVSQNPRHKITKRGQNVTFRCDPISEHNRLYWYRQTLGQGPEFLTYFQNEAQLEKSRLLSDRFSAERPKGSFSTLEIQRTEQGDSAMYLCASSFVSGTNTGELFFGEGSRLTVL.

The chain joins TRBV5-1 to TRBJ1-2, with D possibly TRBD1 on 5 matching bases. V gave up 5 bases and J gave up 5 bases, with 22 bases separating them. CDR1 and CDR2 (germline): SGHRS, YFSETQ. CDR3 length equals 16 residues. This chain's CDR3 is CASRAGSGQGRYGYTF. CDR3 bases: TGCGCCAGCAGGGCAGGGTCAGGGCAGGGAAGGTATGGCTACACCTTC.

The rearrangement uses TRBV30 and TRBJ2-4, with D possibly being TRBD2 (5 bases). The CDR3 covers 14 residues. The germline V gene encodes CDR1 GTSNPN and CDR2 SVGIG (reference sequence). The ends were cut back, 2 bases at V and 9 bases at J, with 17 bases in the middle. The CDR3 coding sequence is TGTGCCTGGAGTATCACTAGAGGGCAAGGCATTCAGTACTTC. Its protein product is CAWSITRGQGIQYF. Combining the CDR3 with reference TRBV30 and TRBJ2-4 gives the whole variable domain SQTIHQWPATLVQPVGSPLSLECTVEGTSNPNLYWYRQAAGRGLQLLFYSVGIGQISSEVPQNLSASRPQDRQFILSSKKLLLSDSGFYLCAWSITRGQGIQYFGAGTRLSVL.

The chain links TRBV27 to TRBJ1-2, with a possible D match to TRBD1 (5 bases). Germline lookup yields CDR1 MNHEY and CDR2 SMNVEV (reference sequence). Trimming removed 4 bases at V and 4 bases at J, with 10 bases between. The CDR3 contains 13 residues. CDR3 loop: CASSSGLSYGYTF. CDR3 sequence (DNA): TGTGCCAGCAGTTCGGGACTGTCCTATGGCTACACCTTC.

The rearrangement uses TRBV29-1 and TRBJ2-5, with 7 bases lining up with TRBD1. The CDR3 totals 15 residues. CDR1 SQVTM and CDR2 ANQGSEA come from the germline V gene. V shed 3 bases, J shed 2 bases, and the junction held 9 bases outside the gene matches. The CDR3 reads CSVEVSGTDQETQYF. CDR3 in DNA: TGCAGCGTTGAGGTTTCCGGGACAGATCAAGAGACCCAGTACTTC.

The chain is built from TRBV5-1 and TRBJ2-5; TRBD1 agrees at 7 bases. Per germline, CDR1 SGHRS and CDR2 YFSETQ. J was trimmed by 2 bases and V by 0 bases; bases with no gene match: 4. The CDR3 contains 15 residues. This chain's CDR3 is CASSLATGDQETQYF. The DNA of the CDR3 is TGCGCCAGCAGCTTGGCAACAGGGGATCAAGAGACCCAGTACTTC.

The rearrangement joins TRBV12-3 or TRBV12-4 to TRBJ2-7; 8 bases are a match to TRBD1. This CDR3 spans 13 amino acids. The V segment lost 5 bases and the J segment 1 base; nucleotides outside the gene matches: 1. This chain's CDR3 is CASSRDRSYEQYF. The CDR3 coding sequence is TGTGCCAGCAGTCGGGACAGGTCCTACGAGCAGTACTTC.

This chain joins TRBV5-6 and TRBJ2-7, with 12 bases identical to TRBD1. This CDR3 contains 15 residues. V dropped 1 base and J dropped 6; count of bases not matched to a gene: 5. Germline loops: CDR1 SGHDT, CDR2 YYEEEE. The DNA for the CDR3 is TGTGCCAGCAGCTTGTGGGACAGGGGGCTACGCGAGCAGTACTTC. Translating it yields CASSLWDRGLREQYF.

This sequence joins TRBV5-4 and TRBJ2-7; the match to TRBD2 covers 7 bases. Trimming took 2 bases from V and 3 from J; bases not matched to a gene: 8. Germline assignment: CDR1 SGHNT and CDR2 YYREEE (reference sequence). The CDR3 is made up of 15 amino acids. The CDR3 protein is CASSFAGRAFYEQYF. The CDR3 DNA reads TGTGCCAGCAGCTTCGCGGGGAGGGCTTTCTACGAGCAGTACTTC.

The chain is built from TRBV9 and TRBJ1-2, with D perhaps TRBD1 (5 bases). The ends were cut back, 1 base at V and 2 bases at J, with 9 bases in the middle. The CDR3 sequence is 14 residues long. In germline, CDR1 is SGDLS, CDR2 YYNGEE. CDR3 sequence: CASSVSQGNYGYTF. The CDR3, as DNA: TGTGCCAGCAGCGTAAGCCAGGGCAACTATGGCTACACCTTC.

The chain carries TRBV25-1 and TRBJ2-7; TRBD2 matches 7 bases. V lost 1 base, J lost 6 bases, and 3 bases stayed unmatched. CDR1 and CDR2 from the germline V gene are MGHDK and SYGVNS. The CDR3 length is 13 residues. This CDR3 reads CASSEWGGPEQYF. The CDR3 DNA is TGTGCCAGCAGTGAATGGGGAGGGCCCGAGCAGTACTTC.

The rearrangement links TRBV18 to TRBJ2-6; the match to TRBD1 covers 11 bases. This CDR3 has 20 amino acids. Germline loops: CDR1 KGHSH, CDR2 LQKENI. V dropped 4 bases and J dropped 1; count of bases not matched to a gene: 12. This CDR3 is CASSRAEIGTGGSGANVLTF. The CDR3 coding sequence is TGTGCCAGCTCACGGGCCGAGATCGGGACAGGGGGTTCTGGGGCCAACGTCCTGACTTTC. Full variable domain (outside the CDR3, taken from reference TRBV18 and TRBJ2-6): NAGVMQNPRHLVRRRGQEARLRCSPMKGHSHVYWYRQLPEEGLKFMVYLQKENIIDESGMPKERFSAEFPKEGPSILRIQQVVRGDSAAYFCASSRAEIGTGGSGANVLTFGAGSRLTVL.

CDR3 DNA: TGTGCCACCAGCGGCGGGACAGGAGGGTCCTATGGCTACACCTTC. Protein product: CATSGGTGGSYGYTF. This chain links TRBV15 with TRBJ1-2, with 8 bases lining up with TRBD1. The CDR3 extends over 15 amino acids. J lost 4 bases, V lost 5 bases, and 9 bases had no gene match. Germline CDR1 LNHNV, CDR2 YYDKDF (reference sequence).

This clone was observed a single time. J is TRBJ1-2 and V is TRBV19; D is ambiguous. V was cut by 3 bases and J by 0 bases, with 17 bases left in between. Germline V gives CDR1 LNHDA, CDR2 SQIVND (reference sequence). The CDR3 has 17 amino acids. In DNA form, the CDR3 reads TGTGCCAGTAGTATCAATCCCCGGGAGTCGTCTAACTATGGCTACACCTTC. Residues: CASSINPRESSNYGYTF.

V gene TRBV18 combines with J gene TRBJ2-3; the match to TRBD1 covers 7 bases. In germline, CDR1 is KGHSH, CDR2 LQKENI. The J segment lost 5 bases and the V segment lost 2 bases, leaving 10 bases of the junction unmatched. The CDR3 has 16 amino acids. The CDR3 nucleotides read TGTGCCAGCTCACCATCCGAGCTGCAGGGGGTAGATACGCAGTATTTT. It yields the protein CASSPSELQGVDTQYF.